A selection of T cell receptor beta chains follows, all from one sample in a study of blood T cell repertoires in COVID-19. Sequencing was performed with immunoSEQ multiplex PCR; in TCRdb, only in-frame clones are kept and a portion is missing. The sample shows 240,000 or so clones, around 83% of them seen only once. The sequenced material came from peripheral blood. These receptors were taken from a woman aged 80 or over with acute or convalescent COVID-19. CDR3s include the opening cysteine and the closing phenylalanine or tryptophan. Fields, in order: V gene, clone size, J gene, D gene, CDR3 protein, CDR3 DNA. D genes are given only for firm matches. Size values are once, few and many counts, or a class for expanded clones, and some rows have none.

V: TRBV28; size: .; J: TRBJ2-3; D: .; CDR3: CASSPPLDTQYF; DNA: TGTGCCAGCAGTCCCCCTTTGGATACGCAGTATTTT
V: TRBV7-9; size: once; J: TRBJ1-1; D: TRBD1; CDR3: CASRPQGAWDTEAFF; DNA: TGTGCCAGCAGACCACAGGGGGCCTGGGACACTGAAGCTTTCTTT
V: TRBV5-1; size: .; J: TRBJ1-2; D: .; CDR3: CASSLEGGYGYTF; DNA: TGCGCCAGCAGCTTAGAGGGAGGCTATGGCTACACCTTC
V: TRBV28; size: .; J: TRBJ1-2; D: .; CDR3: CASSSYYGYTF; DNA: TGTGCCAGCAGTTCCTACTATGGCTACACCTTC
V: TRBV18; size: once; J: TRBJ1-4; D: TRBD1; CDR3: CASAGQASLGEKLFF; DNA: TGTGCCAGCGCGGGACAGGCGTCTTTGGGAGAAAAACTGTTTTTT
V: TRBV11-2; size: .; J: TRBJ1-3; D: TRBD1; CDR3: CASSSGTGNSGNTIYF; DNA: TGTGCCAGCAGCTCCGGGACAGGAAACTCTGGAAACACCATATATTTT
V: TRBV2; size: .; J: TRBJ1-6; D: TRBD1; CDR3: CASTLGQGFNSPLHF; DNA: TGTGCCAGCACACTGGGACAGGGGTTTAATTCACCCCTCCACTTT
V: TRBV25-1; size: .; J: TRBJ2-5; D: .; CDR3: CASSSGLPQETQYF; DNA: TGTGCCAGCAGTTCGGGTCTACCCCAAGAGACCCAGTACTTC
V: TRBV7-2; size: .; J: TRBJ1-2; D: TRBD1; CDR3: CASSGQVGSYTF; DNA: TGTGCCAGCAGCGGACAGGTCGGGAGCTACACCTTC
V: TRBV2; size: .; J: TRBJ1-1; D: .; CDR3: CASSAGWRNTEAFF; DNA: TGTGCCAGCAGTGCAGGGTGGAGAAACACTGAAGCTTTCTTT
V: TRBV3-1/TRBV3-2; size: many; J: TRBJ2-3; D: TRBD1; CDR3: CASSPWTGNSDTQYF; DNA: TGTGCCAGCAGCCCTTGGACAGGGAATTCAGATACGCAGTATTTT
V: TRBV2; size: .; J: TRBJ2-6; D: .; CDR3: CASTGVGANVLTF; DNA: TGTGCCAGCACAGGGGTTGGGGCCAACGTCCTGACTTTC
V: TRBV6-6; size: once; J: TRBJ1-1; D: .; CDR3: CASSWTSNTEAFF; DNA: TGTGCCAGCAGTTGGACATCCAACACTGAAGCTTTCTTT
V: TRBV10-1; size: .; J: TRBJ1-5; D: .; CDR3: CASSENRLRPQHF; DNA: TGCGCCAGCAGTGAGAACAGATTGAGGCCCCAGCATTTT
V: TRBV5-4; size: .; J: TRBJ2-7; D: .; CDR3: CASSTDFYEQYF; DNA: TGTGCCAGCAGCACGGACTTCTACGAGCAGTACTTC
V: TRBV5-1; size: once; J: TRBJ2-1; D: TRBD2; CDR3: CASSLQGTSSNEQFF; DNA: TGCGCCAGCAGCTTGCAAGGGACTAGTTCCAATGAGCAGTTCTTC
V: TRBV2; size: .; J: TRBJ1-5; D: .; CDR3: CASSEGAGGNQPQHF; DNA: TGTGCCAGCAGTGAAGGGGCAGGGGGCAATCAGCCCCAGCATTTT
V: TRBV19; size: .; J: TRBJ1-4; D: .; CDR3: CASSPVAGERGEKLFF; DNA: TGTGCCAGTAGTCCGGTTGCCGGGGAAAGAGGGGAAAAACTGTTTTTT
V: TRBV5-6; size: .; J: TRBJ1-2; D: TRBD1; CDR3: CASSPMDRGSFHGYTF; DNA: TGTGCCAGCAGCCCGATGGACAGGGGCTCCTTTCATGGCTACACCTTC
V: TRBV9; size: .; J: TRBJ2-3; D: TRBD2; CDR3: CASSVGSGGPGDTQYF; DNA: TGTGCCAGCAGCGTGGGGAGCGGGGGGCCAGGAGATACGCAGTATTTT
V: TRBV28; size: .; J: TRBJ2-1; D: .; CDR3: CASSRTQQFF; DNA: TGTGCCAGCTCGCGGACACAACAGTTCTTC
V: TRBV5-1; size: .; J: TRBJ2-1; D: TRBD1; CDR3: CASRLPGTGANEQFF; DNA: TGCGCCAGCAGGCTACCAGGGACAGGGGCCAATGAGCAGTTCTTC
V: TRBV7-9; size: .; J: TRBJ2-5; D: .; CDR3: CASSLLSGETQYF; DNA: TGTGCCAGCAGTCTCCTATCCGGAGAGACCCAGTACTTC
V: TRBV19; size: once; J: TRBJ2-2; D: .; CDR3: CASSIGVGELFF; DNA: TGTGCCAGTAGTATCGGGGTCGGGGAGCTGTTTTTT
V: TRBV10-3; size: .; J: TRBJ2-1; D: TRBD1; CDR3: CAISGSGTGDFRQFF; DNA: TGTGCCATCAGTGGATCCGGGACAGGGGATTTCAGGCAGTTCTTC
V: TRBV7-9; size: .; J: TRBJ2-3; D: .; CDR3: CASSLQRTGRGDTQYF; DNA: TGTGCCAGCAGCCTCCAGCGGACAGGGAGGGGGGATACGCAGTATTTT
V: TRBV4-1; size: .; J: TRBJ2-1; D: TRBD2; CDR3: CASSRNSGGAYNEQFF; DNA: TGCGCCAGCAGCCGTAATAGCGGGGGGGCCTACAATGAGCAGTTCTTC
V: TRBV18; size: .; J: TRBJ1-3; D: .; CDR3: CASSDSRYVSGNTIYF; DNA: TGTGCCAGCTCAGACTCCCGGTACGTCTCTGGAAACACCATATATTTT
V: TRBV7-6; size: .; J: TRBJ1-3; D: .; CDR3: CASSLAPRRAGNTIYF; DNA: TGTGCCAGCAGCTTAGCGCCTAGGAGGGCTGGAAACACCATATATTTT
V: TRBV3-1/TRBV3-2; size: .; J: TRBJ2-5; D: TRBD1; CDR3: CASSQAGGAETQYF; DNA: TGTGCCAGCAGCCAAGCAGGGGGCGCGGAGACCCAGTACTTC
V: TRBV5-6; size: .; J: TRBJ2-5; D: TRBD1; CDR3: CASSPPTGWGQETQYF; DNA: TGTGCCAGCAGCCCCCCGACAGGGTGGGGGCAAGAGACCCAGTACTTC
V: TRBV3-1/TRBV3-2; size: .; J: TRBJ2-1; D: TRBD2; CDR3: CASSQDLAGGRNEQFF; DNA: TGTGCCAGCAGCCAAGATCTGGCGGGGGGGCGGAATGAGCAGTTCTTC
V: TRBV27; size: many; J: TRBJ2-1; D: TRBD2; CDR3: CASSLIAGEVSAYNEQFF; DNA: TGTGCCAGCAGTTTAATCGCGGGGGAAGTGTCCGCCTACAATGAGCAGTTCTTC
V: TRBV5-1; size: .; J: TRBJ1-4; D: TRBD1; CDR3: CASKSGGDSGEKLFF; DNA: TGCGCCAGCAAGTCAGGGGGAGATTCGGGTGAAAAACTGTTTTTT
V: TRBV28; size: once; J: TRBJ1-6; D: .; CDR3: CASSSTGLINNSPLHF; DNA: TGTGCCAGCAGTTCTACAGGGCTGATTAATAATTCACCCCTCCACTTT
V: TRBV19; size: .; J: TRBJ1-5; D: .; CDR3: CASSITRGNQPQHF; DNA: TGTGCCAGTAGTATTACCAGGGGCAATCAGCCCCAGCATTTT
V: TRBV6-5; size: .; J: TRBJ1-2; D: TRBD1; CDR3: CASSRDSNYGYTF; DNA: TGTGCCAGCTCTAGGGACAGCAACTATGGCTACACCTTC
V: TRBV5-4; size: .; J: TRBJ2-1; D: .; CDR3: CASSAGGSSYNEQFF; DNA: TGTGCCAGCAGCGCAGGGGGGAGCTCCTACAATGAGCAGTTCTTC
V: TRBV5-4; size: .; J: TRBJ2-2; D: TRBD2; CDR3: CASSLGLAGGTGELFF; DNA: TGTGCCAGCAGCTTGGGACTAGCGGGGGGAACCGGGGAGCTGTTTTTT
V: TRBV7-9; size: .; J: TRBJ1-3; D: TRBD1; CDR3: CASSWTGTGNTIYF; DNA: TGTGCCAGCAGCTGGACAGGGACTGGAAACACCATATATTTT
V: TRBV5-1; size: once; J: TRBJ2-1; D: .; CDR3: CASSLTGESSYNEQFF; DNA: TGCGCCAGCAGCTTGACGGGGGAGAGCTCCTACAATGAGCAGTTCTTC
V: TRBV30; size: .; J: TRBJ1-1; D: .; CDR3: CAWETGLTEAFF; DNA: TGTGCCTGGGAGACAGGTCTCACTGAAGCTTTCTTT
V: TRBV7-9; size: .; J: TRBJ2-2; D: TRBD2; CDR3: CASSSQRGPGTGELFF; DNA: TGTGCCAGCAGCTCCCAGCGGGGGCCGGGGACCGGGGAGCTGTTTTTT
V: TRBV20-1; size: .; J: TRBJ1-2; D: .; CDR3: CSASENREQVGYGYTF; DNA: TGCAGTGCTAGTGAAAACCGCGAACAGGTCGGCTATGGCTACACCTTC
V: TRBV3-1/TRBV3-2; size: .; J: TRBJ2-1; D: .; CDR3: CASSQGGLDEQFF; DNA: TGTGCCAGCAGCCAAGGAGGATTGGATGAGCAGTTCTTC